This TCR beta chain is from a study of blood T cell repertoires in COVID-19. Authors' processing steps: Amplification from reference gene primers served as the basis for estimated nucleated cell counts. Here immunoSEQ multiplex PCR was the method, and the copy in TCRdb shows in-frame clones only, minus some. Clone size and V and J calls were adopted from that table, with D and trimming inferred from the DNA. Seen here are approximately 210,000 clones, 75% to 85% observed once, and the top ten hold roughly a sixth. Cohort allocation depended upon clinical history that participants reported. This clone was found many times. V gave up 6 bases and J gave up 9 bases, with 15 bases separating them. This CDR3 region has 13 residues.

Sequencing used PBMCs or T cells enriched from blood (not recorded which). The rearrangement uses TRBV12-3 or TRBV12-4 and TRBJ1-5; no clear D gene. The source is a woman between 45 and 65 years old with acute COVID-19. The CDR3 is CASSPAGGRPQHF. The CDR3 DNA is TGTGCCAGCAGCCCCGCGGGCGGTCGGCCCCAGCATTTT.